The 30 T cell receptor beta chains below come from one sample, sequenced in a study of OX40 agonist ivuxolimab in advanced cancers. The data were produced by immunoSEQ multiplex PCR, yet TCRdb's version contains in-frame clones alone and is incomplete. The table has just over 80,000 clones, more than 75% seen once. Specimen: CD4+ or CD8+ T cells sorted from blood, collected in a trial of the OX40 agonist ivuxolimab. These receptors came from an adult with an advanced solid tumor such as melanoma, head and neck, liver or kidney cancer.

The rearrangement joins TRBV29-1 to TRBJ1-2, with D unresolved. The ends were cut back, 3 bases at V and 3 bases at J, with 14 bases in the middle. The CDR3 has 14 amino acids. Germline V gene lookup returns CDR1 SQVTM and CDR2 ANQGSEA. The chain's CDR3 is CSVESNLRHYGYTF. Here the CDR3 DNA reads TGCAGCGTTGAGTCCAACCTACGTCACTATGGCTACACCTTC.

The chain recombines TRBV9 with TRBJ2-1, with 9 bases fitting TRBD1. The CDR3 spans 18 residues. Germline V gene sequence: CDR1 SGDLS, CDR2 YYNGEE. J lost 4 bases, V lost 1 base, and 12 bases had no gene match. CDR3 sequence: CASSVNRLPGQGYNEQFF. CDR3 sequence (DNA): TGTGCCAGCAGCGTAAACAGGCTTCCGGGACAGGGTTACAATGAGCAGTTCTTC.

The V gene is TRBV7-9, the J gene TRBJ1-6, with D unclear. The CDR3 spans 13 residues. Germline V gives CDR1 SEHNR, CDR2 FQNEAQ (reference sequence). Trimming stripped 1 base from V and 14 bases from J, with 12 bases between. CDR3 sequence: CASSLELARSLHF. CDR3 in DNA: TGTGCCAGCAGCTTAGAGTTGGCGAGGTCCCTCCACTTT.

This sequence joins TRBV27 and TRBJ2-1; the D gene is possibly TRBD2 (6 bases). Germline CDR1 and CDR2: MNHEY and SMNVEV (reference sequence). The CDR3 has 17 amino acids. With 4 bases removed from V and 4 bases from J, the gap between germline ends came to 20 bases. In DNA, the CDR3 is TGTGCCAGCAGTTCACTCCGGAACGGGGGAAAGTACAATGAGCAGTTCTTC. Its translation: CASSSLRNGGKYNEQFF.

The chain employs TRBV6-1 and TRBJ1-1, with D maybe TRBD1 (6 bases). The CDR3 contains 14 residues. CDR1 is MNHNS, CDR2 SASEGT, per germline. V lost 5 bases and J 0 bases, leaving 10 bases between the germline ends. The DNA for the CDR3 is TGTGCCAGCAGTAAACAGGGTGTGAACACTGAAGCTTTCTTT. This gives the protein CASSKQGVNTEAFF.

The rearrangement joins TRBV2 to TRBJ2-6; possibly TRBD1 for D (6 bases). Between the trimmed V and J ends, which lost 6 bases and 8 bases, there was a span of 14 bases. The CDR3 loop spans 14 amino acids. The germline gives CDR1 SNHLY, CDR2 FYNNEI. The CDR3 spells CASSPSQGPNVLTF. CDR3 coding DNA: TGTGCCAGCAGCCCAAGTCAGGGGCCCAACGTCCTGACTTTC.

The V call is TRBV28, the J call TRBJ1-4; D is undetermined. Between the trimmed V and J ends, which lost 9 bases and 8 bases, there was a span of 16 bases. Per the germline V gene, CDR1 is MDHEN and CDR2 is SYDVKM. The CDR3 is made up of 13 amino acids. The CDR3 protein is CASRRTVGEKLFF. CDR3 coding DNA: TGTGCCAGTAGAAGGACGGTGGGAGAAAAACTGTTTTTT.

This chain links TRBV29-1 with TRBJ2-3, with 9 bases that match TRBD2. This CDR3 region has 14 residues. The ends lost 5 bases at V and 8 bases at J; junction bases unmatched: 11. Germline V lookup: CDR1 SQVTM, CDR2 ANQGSEA. Here the CDR3 reads CSVTERGALSTQYF. CDR3 nucleotide sequence: TGCAGCGTTACCGAGCGGGGGGCCTTGAGTACGCAGTATTTT.

CDR3 DNA sequence: TGTGCCAGCAGGAATTCGGGTCATAGCACAGATACGCAGTATTTT. Translated, it gives CASRNSGHSTDTQYF. This chain connects TRBV6-1 to TRBJ2-3; D unclear. Trimming pared 6 bases from V and 0 bases from J, leaving 13 bases between. Germline V CDR1 and CDR2: MNHNS, SASEGT. This CDR3 comprises 15 residues.

The chain employs TRBV29-1 and TRBJ2-1, with 12 bases lining up with TRBD1. Germline values: CDR1 SQVTM, CDR2 ANQGSEA. V shed 6 bases and J 8 bases; nucleotides not matched to a gene: 8. The CDR3 loop spans 14 amino acids. CDR3 sequence: CSVGDRGRFDEQFF. The CDR3 region has the DNA TGCAGCGTCGGGGACAGGGGGCGATTCGATGAGCAGTTCTTC.

This rearrangement joins TRBV18 to TRBJ1-1, with no clear D. Trimming removed 3 bases at V and 1 base at J, with 21 bases between. This CDR3 comprises 18 residues. CDR1 is KGHSH and CDR2 is LQKENI in the germline V gene. Here the CDR3 DNA reads TGTGCCAGCTCACCTCCAACCGGGAGTCTAATCACGAACACTGAAGCTTTCTTT. This translates into CASSPPTGSLITNTEAFF.

This clone turned up a few times. The chain uses TRBV5-6 and TRBJ1-2; D call uncertain. Trimming shortened V by 3 bases and J by 2 bases, and 11 bases separated the two germline ends. This CDR3 is built from 14 residues. Looked up from germline, CDR1 is SGHDT and CDR2 is YYEEEE. The CDR3 coding sequence is TGTGCCAGCAGCTATGGACGGGTAAACTATGGCTACACCTTC. This codes for CASSYGRVNYGYTF. Together with reference TRBV5-6 and TRBJ1-2, the CDR3 gives the full variable domain: DAGVTQSPTHLIKTRGQQVTLRCSPKSGHDTVSWYQQALGQGPQFIFQYYEEEERQRGNFPDRFSGHQFPNYSSELNVNALLLGDSALYLCASSYGRVNYGYTFGSGTRLTVV.

The chain has TRBV7-6 and TRBJ1-5; 8 nucleotides line up with TRBD1. V lost 5 bases to trimming and J lost 7 bases; unmatched junction nucleotides: 10. CDR1 and CDR2 (germline): SGHVS, FNYEAQ. The CDR3 runs to 15 residues. The CDR3 reads CASSPQDRVRQPQHF. CDR3 in DNA: TGTGCCAGCAGCCCACAGGACAGGGTAAGGCAGCCCCAGCATTTT.

This clone was detected only a few times. This chain connects TRBV6-1 to TRBJ1-1; the D is unclear. Per germline, CDR1 MNHNS and CDR2 SASEGT. V lost 0 bases to trimming and J lost 4 bases, with 9 bases between them. The CDR3 contains 14 residues. Here the CDR3 DNA reads TGTGCCAGCAGTGAAGCCTGGGGAGGCACTGAAGCTTTCTTT. It specifies CASSEAWGGTEAFF.

The chain carries TRBV29-1 and TRBJ2-7; weak D call: TRBD2 (5 bases). V was clipped by 0 bases and J by 1 base, with 10 bases between them. The CDR3 runs 14 residues. Germline V gene sequence: CDR1 SQVTM, CDR2 ANQGSEA. Here the CDR3 DNA reads TGCAGCGTTGAAGATCGCGAGGGTTCCTACGAGCAGTACTTC. It specifies CSVEDREGSYEQYF.

The V gene is TRBV2, the J gene TRBJ1-5; D is ambiguous. The length of the CDR3 is 15 residues. The germline V gene has CDR1 SNHLY and CDR2 FYNNEI. V lost 4 bases, J lost 0 bases, and 10 bases lay in between. CDR3 DNA: TGTGCCAGCAGTGTAGAACAGTATAGCAATCAGCCCCAGCATTTT. Residues: CASSVEQYSNQPQHF.

The chain has TRBV4-2 and TRBJ2-5; 7 bases are shared with TRBD2. J lost 4 bases, V lost 0 bases, and 2 bases had no gene match. The CDR3 sequence is 14 residues long. The germline gives CDR1 LGHNA, CDR2 YNFKEQ. The CDR3 loop is CASSQETGGETQYF. DNA of the CDR3: TGTGCCAGCAGCCAAGAGACGGGAGGAGAGACCCAGTACTTC.

The chain joins TRBV5-5 to TRBJ2-1, with 7 bases identical to TRBD2. The CDR3 is 16 amino acids. V was clipped by 2 bases and J by 0 bases; unmatched bases: 5. From germline, CDR1 is SGHKS and CDR2 YYEKEE (reference sequence). Here the CDR3 DNA reads TGTGCCAGCAGCTTTCAGCGGGGAAGCTCCTACAATGAGCAGTTCTTC. Encoded protein: CASSFQRGSSYNEQFF.

The chain employs TRBV9 and TRBJ1-4; TRBD1 might be the D (5 bases). Trimming left V 0 bases short and J 3 bases short, with 12 bases between. Germline values: CDR1 SGDLS, CDR2 YYNGEE. The CDR3 sequence is 16 residues long. The CDR3 bases are TGTGCCAGCAGCGTAGGGACAACGCAACCTAATGAAAAACTGTTTTTT. As protein: CASSVGTTQPNEKLFF.

The rearrangement uses TRBV5-4 and TRBJ1-2; the D is unclear. Per the germline V gene, CDR1 is SGHNT and CDR2 is YYREEE (reference sequence). V was cut by 4 bases and J by 4 bases, with 14 bases left in between. This CDR3 spans 14 amino acids. The CDR3: CASSPEAESYGYTF. For the CDR3, the DNA is TGTGCCAGCAGCCCCGAGGCTGAGAGCTATGGCTACACCTTC.

V is TRBV6-1 and J is TRBJ1-2, with D possibly being TRBD1 (6 bases). In germline, CDR1 is MNHNS, CDR2 SASEGT. Trimming removed 10 bases at V and 3 bases at J, with 18 bases between. CDR3 length equals 14 residues. The CDR3 region has the DNA TGTGCCACCAGACTGCATGGGACACACTATGGCTACACCTTC. This translates into CATRLHGTHYGYTF.

In DNA, the CDR3 is TGCGCCACCGGACAGGGGATTATCCGTGAAGCTTTCTTT. Translated, it gives CATGQGIIREAFF. The chain couples TRBV10-2 to TRBJ1-1; TRBD1 aligns across 9 bases. The V gene end was trimmed by 10 bases and the J gene end by 7 bases; junction bases not matched to a gene: 10. CDR1 and CDR2 from the germline V gene are WSHSY and SAAADI. This CDR3 is built from 13 residues.

V gene TRBV25-1 combines with J gene TRBJ1-2; 12 nucleotides line up with TRBD1. V was clipped by 6 bases and J by 7 bases; unmatched bases: 9. The CDR3 contains 15 residues. Germline V gene lookup returns CDR1 MGHDK and CDR2 SYGVNS. The CDR3 is CASRGTGGMVGGYTF. The CDR3 nucleotides are TGTGCCAGCAGAGGGACAGGGGGCATGGTTGGTGGCTACACCTTC.

This sequence joins TRBV28 and TRBJ1-5; no clear D gene. Germline V gene data show CDR1 as MDHEN and CDR2 as SYDVKM. With 6 bases removed from V and 6 bases from J, the gap between germline ends came to 6 bases. CDR3 size: 11 residues. CDR3 in amino acids: CASSPSQPQHF. CDR3 DNA sequence: TGTGCCAGCAGCCCCTCTCAGCCCCAGCATTTT.

The genes are TRBV15 and TRBJ1-5; D gene unclear. From germline, CDR1 is LNHNV and CDR2 YYDKDF (reference sequence). V lost 3 bases, J lost 3 bases, and 3 bases lay in between. CDR3 length equals 12 residues. CDR3 DNA: TGTGCCACCAGCAGGGACAATCAGCCCCAGCATTTT. Translated, it gives CATSRDNQPQHF.

The chain has TRBV27 and TRBJ2-3, with TRBD2 matching 10 bases. With V trimmed by 4 bases and J by 4 bases, 8 bases remained unmatched. Germline CDR1 MNHEY, CDR2 SMNVEV (reference sequence). CDR3 length: 16 amino acids. The CDR3 sequence is CASSSRLAGVSDTQYF. The CDR3 nucleotides read TGTGCCAGCAGTTCTAGGCTAGCGGGAGTATCAGATACGCAGTATTTT.

The genes are TRBV7-6 and TRBJ2-3; a possible D gene is TRBD2 (5 bases). This CDR3 is 16 amino acids long. The germline V gene has CDR1 SGHVS and CDR2 FNYEAQ. Deletions cut 1 base from V and 1 base from J, with 12 bases between. The CDR3, as DNA: TGTGCCAGCAGCTTAGTTCGGGGTCGGGGCACAGATACGCAGTATTTT. Amino acid sequence: CASSLVRGRGTDTQYF.

The chain combines TRBV7-9 with TRBJ1-3, with 7 bases fitting TRBD1. Germline assignment: CDR1 SEHNR and CDR2 FQNEAQ (reference sequence). The CDR3 covers 16 residues. Trimming cost V 0 bases and J 0 bases; bases outside gene matches: 2. CDR3: CASSLAAGGSGNTIYF. CDR3 in DNA: TGTGCCAGCAGCTTAGCGGCAGGGGGCTCTGGAAACACCATATATTTT.

This chain uses TRBV18 with TRBJ1-1; 7 bases fit TRBD1. The V segment lost 3 bases and the J segment 1 base; nucleotides outside the gene matches: 8. CDR3 length: 16 residues. The V gene's germline CDR1 is KGHSH and CDR2 LQKENI. The CDR3 DNA is TGTGCCAGCTCACCCGGGACAGTTATTCGGAACACTGAAGCTTTCTTT. The encoded protein is CASSPGTVIRNTEAFF. Supplemented by reference TRBV18 and TRBJ1-1, the full variable domain reads NAGVMQNPRHLVRRRGQEARLRCSPMKGHSHVYWYRQLPEEGLKFMVYLQKENIIDESGMPKERFSAEFPKEGPSILRIQQVVRGDSAAYFCASSPGTVIRNTEAFFGQGTRLTVV.

Remarks on this clone: The same CDR3 can be traced to other DNA sequences in this sample. This sequence joins TRBV19 and TRBJ2-3, with unresolved D. CDR1 is LNHDA, CDR2 SQIVND, per germline (reference sequence). The V end lost 3 bases, the J end lost 3 bases, and 1 base lay between the germline ends. The CDR3 covers 11 residues. The CDR3 DNA is TGTGCCAGTAGTATTACAGATACGCAGTATTTT. This gives the protein CASSITDTQYF.